A selection of T cell receptor beta chains follows, all from one sample in a study of blood T cell repertoires in COVID-19. TCRdb's table, derived via immunoSEQ multiplex PCR, lists solely in-frame clones and lacks some. There are tens of thousands of clones in the sample; approximately 83% occur only once, and around a third lies in the top ten. The sample taken for sequencing was peripheral blood. These TCRs come from a woman aged 80 or older with COVID-19, enrolled during active disease. CDR3s include the opening cysteine and the closing phenylalanine or tryptophan. The D gene is left open where the match is weak. Rows may omit the clone size; those that give it use once, few, many or a size class.

TRBD1	once	TRBV9	TRBJ2-7	CASSPVRDRAYEQYF	TGTGCCAGCAGCCCGGTTCGAGACAGGGCCTACGAGCAGTACTTC
NA	NA	TRBV15	TRBJ2-7	CATTTSKGPGYEQYF	TGTGCCACCACCACCTCCAAGGGGCCTGGCTACGAGCAGTACTTC
NA	NA	TRBV7-6	TRBJ2-5	CASSLIGQNQETQYF	TGTGCCAGCAGCCTGATAGGACAGAACCAAGAGACCCAGTACTTC
TRBD1	NA	TRBV19	TRBJ2-7	CASSRDRDQYEQYF	TGTGCCAGTAGCCGGGACAGGGATCAATACGAGCAGTACTTC
NA	NA	TRBV29-1	TRBJ2-5	CSVVVAQGGKTQYF	TGCAGCGTAGTGGTGGCTCAGGGGGGAAAGACCCAGTACTTC
TRBD1	NA	TRBV7-2	TRBJ2-1	CASSWDRGLEQFF	TGTGCCAGCAGCTGGGACAGGGGACTTGAGCAGTTCTTC
NA	NA	TRBV9	TRBJ1-3	CASSVDPDGNTIYF	TGTGCCAGCAGCGTAGACCCAGATGGAAACACCATATATTTT
NA	NA	TRBV24-1	TRBJ2-7	CATSDPPSLPTNVYEQYF	TGTGCCACCAGTGACCCCCCCTCTCTTCCGACTAACGTCTACGAGCAGTACTTC
NA	NA	TRBV15	TRBJ2-2	CATSPGGTTGELFF	TGTGCCACCAGCCCAGGGGGGACCACCGGGGAGCTGTTTTTT
NA	NA	TRBV7-8	TRBJ2-3	CASSGSRTDTQYF	TGTGCCAGCAGCGGGAGCCGCACAGATACGCAGTATTTT
TRBD2	NA	TRBV28	TRBJ2-3	CASRGGTSGRATDTQYF	TGTGCTTCCAGGGGTGGGACTAGCGGGAGGGCTACAGATACGCAGTATTTT
TRBD1	NA	TRBV19	TRBJ1-5	CASSIRDRGIQPQHF	TGTGCCAGTAGTATCAGGGACAGGGGGATACAGCCCCAGCATTTT
NA	NA	TRBV5-1	TRBJ1-5	CASSLDGQGNQPQHF	TGCGCCAGCAGCTTGGATGGGCAGGGCAATCAGCCCCAGCATTTT
TRBD2	once	TRBV7-6	TRBJ2-3	CASSHLAGGVDTQYF	TGTGCCAGCAGCCATCTAGCGGGGGGAGTAGATACGCAGTATTTT
NA	NA	TRBV6-6	TRBJ2-5	CASSYGGNEETQYF	TGTGCCAGCAGTTACGGCGGGAATGAAGAGACCCAGTACTTC
TRBD2	once	TRBV5-1	TRBJ2-2	CASSPGGGTGELFF	TGCGCCAGCAGCCCCGGCGGGGGCACCGGGGAGCTGTTTTTT
NA	NA	TRBV6-5	TRBJ2-6	CASSLFSGANVLTF	TGTGCCAGCAGCCTTTTCTCTGGGGCCAACGTCCTGACTTTC
TRBD1	NA	TRBV18	TRBJ2-7	CASSPGTGGYEQYF	TGTGCCAGCTCACCAGGGACAGGGGGCTACGAGCAGTACTTC
NA	few	TRBV6-2/TRBV6-3	TRBJ1-5	CASSFSVFQPQHF	TGTGCCAGCAGTTTCAGCGTCTTTCAGCCCCAGCATTTT
NA	NA	TRBV25-1	TRBJ1-2	CASRRTVQDGYTF	TGTGCCAGCCGTCGGACAGTTCAGGATGGCTACACCTTC
NA	NA	TRBV7-6	TRBJ2-7	CASSPIGGSASYEQYF	TGTGCCAGCAGCCCCATCGGCGGTAGCGCCTCCTACGAGCAGTACTTC
NA	NA	TRBV9	TRBJ2-2	CASSVEGDRFTGELFF	TGTGCCAGCAGCGTAGAGGGAGACAGGTTCACCGGGGAGCTGTTTTTT
TRBD2	once	TRBV28	TRBJ2-3	CASSFGGGTRDTQYF	TGTGCCAGCAGTTTCGGCGGGGGGACACGCGATACGCAGTATTTT
TRBD2	NA	TRBV5-6	TRBJ2-5	CASSLEASGRGKTQYF	TGTGCCAGCAGCTTAGAGGCTAGCGGGAGAGGAAAGACCCAGTACTTC
NA	NA	TRBV4-3	TRBJ1-1	CASSQDEAGGENAFF	TGCGCCAGCAGCCAAGACGAGGCCGGGGGGGAGAACGCTTTCTTT
TRBD1	NA	TRBV9	TRBJ2-7	CASSPTGTAYEQYF	TGTGCCAGCAGCCCCACCGGGACAGCCTACGAGCAGTACTTC
TRBD2	NA	TRBV5-6	TRBJ2-1	CASSLRTSGGPYNEQFF	TGTGCCAGCAGCTTGAGGACTAGCGGGGGTCCCTACAATGAGCAGTTCTTC
TRBD2	NA	TRBV19	TRBJ2-5	CASSRTSGSLETQYF	TGTGCCAGTAGTCGGACTAGCGGGAGTCTCGAGACCCAGTACTTC
NA	NA	TRBV6-6	TRBJ2-1	CASSGGYSGEQFF	TGTGCCAGCAGTGGGGGGTATAGCGGTGAGCAGTTCTTC
NA	NA	TRBV18	TRBJ2-2	CASSPLPTYTGELFF	TGTGCCAGCTCACCACTTCCTACCTACACCGGGGAGCTGTTTTTT
NA	NA	TRBV5-1	TRBJ2-2	CASSTTGAGELFF	TGCGCCAGCAGCACGACAGGAGCCGGGGAGCTGTTTTTT
NA	NA	TRBV27	TRBJ2-7	CASSSPGVASYEQYF	TGTGCCAGCAGTTCACCAGGGGTAGCGTCCTACGAGCAGTACTTC
NA	NA	TRBV5-5	TRBJ1-2	CASSYRVANYGYTF	TGTGCCAGCAGCTACAGGGTAGCGAACTATGGCTACACCTTC
NA	NA	TRBV4-3	TRBJ2-2	CASSQDLPGLTTTGELFF	TGCGCCAGCAGCCAAGATCTCCCGGGACTGACAACAACTGGGGAGCTGTTTTTT
TRBD2	NA	TRBV5-1	TRBJ2-4	CASSAASGRAWGNIQYF	TGCGCCAGCAGCGCCGCTAGCGGGAGGGCCTGGGGGAACATTCAGTACTTC
TRBD2	NA	TRBV28	TRBJ2-1	CASPPSGSWGSYNEQFF	TGTGCCAGCCCCCCTAGCGGGTCATGGGGGTCCTACAATGAGCAGTTCTTC
NA	NA	TRBV5-4	TRBJ1-2	CASSPENRNYGYTF	TGTGCCAGCAGCCCAGAAAACCGCAACTATGGCTACACCTTC
NA	NA	TRBV14	TRBJ2-5	CASSQLRGETQYF	TGTGCCAGCAGCCAATTAAGGGGAGAGACCCAGTACTTC
NA	NA	TRBV5-1	TRBJ2-2	CASRFIGGQVNTGELFF	TGCGCCAGCAGATTCATCGGTGGGCAAGTTAACACCGGGGAGCTGTTTTTT
NA	once	TRBV6-2/TRBV6-3	TRBJ2-5	CASSRGLGETQYF	TGTGCCAGCAGCCGAGGACTTGGGGAGACCCAGTACTTC
NA	NA	TRBV7-2	TRBJ2-7	CASSWDTGGEQYF	TGTGCCAGCAGCTGGGACACCGGAGGCGAGCAGTACTTC
NA	NA	TRBV7-8	TRBJ1-5	CASSLAGRGRFSNQPQHF	TGTGCCAGCAGCTTAGCGGGACGAGGGAGGTTTAGCAATCAGCCCCAGCATTTT
TRBD1	NA	TRBV27	TRBJ1-2	CASSLQGASYGYTF	TGTGCCAGCAGCTTACAGGGGGCCAGCTATGGCTACACCTTC
NA	NA	TRBV6-2/TRBV6-3	TRBJ2-3	CASSSNTDTQYF	TGTGCCAGCAGCTCAAACACAGATACGCAGTATTTT
NA	NA	TRBV6-4	TRBJ1-1	CASRPSGVSMNTEAFF	TGTGCCAGCAGACCCTCCGGGGTGAGCATGAACACTGAAGCTTTCTTT
NA	NA	TRBV27	TRBJ2-5	CASRMGGAGQETQYF	TGTGCCAGCCGCATGGGGGGTGCAGGACAAGAGACCCAGTACTTC
NA	NA	TRBV11-2	TRBJ2-7	CASSFPREFEQYF	TGTGCCAGCAGTTTCCCTCGGGAGTTCGAGCAGTACTTC
TRBD2	NA	TRBV29-1	TRBJ2-1	CSVKTSGYNEQFF	TGCAGCGTTAAGACTAGCGGCTACAATGAGCAGTTCTTC
NA	NA	TRBV19	TRBJ1-4	CASSIQGLLNEKLFF	TGTGCCAGTAGTATCCAGGGGCTCCTAAATGAAAAACTGTTTTTT
NA	NA	TRBV9	TRBJ2-2	CASKRGTGELFF	TGTGCCAGCAAAAGAGGCACCGGGGAGCTGTTTTTT